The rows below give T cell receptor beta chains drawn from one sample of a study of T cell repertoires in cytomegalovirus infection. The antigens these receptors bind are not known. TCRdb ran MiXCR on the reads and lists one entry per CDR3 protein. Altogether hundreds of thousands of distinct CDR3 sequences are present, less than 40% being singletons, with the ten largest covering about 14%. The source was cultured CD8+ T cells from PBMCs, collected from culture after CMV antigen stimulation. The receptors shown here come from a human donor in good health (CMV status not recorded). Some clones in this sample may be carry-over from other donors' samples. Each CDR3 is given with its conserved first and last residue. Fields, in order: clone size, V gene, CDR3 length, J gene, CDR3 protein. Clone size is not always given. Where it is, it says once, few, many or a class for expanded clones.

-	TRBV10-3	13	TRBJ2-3	CAISESDRDTQYF
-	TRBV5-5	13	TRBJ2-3	CASSPPNTDTQYF
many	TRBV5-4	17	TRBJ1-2	CASSDRTSSRTNYGYTF
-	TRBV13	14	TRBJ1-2	CASSLADALYGYTF
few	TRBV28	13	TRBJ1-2	CASSSAERYGYTF
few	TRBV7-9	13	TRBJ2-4	CASSVTGTDIQYF
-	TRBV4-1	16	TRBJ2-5	CASSPLRTLEQETQYF
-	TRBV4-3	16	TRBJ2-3	CASSQVTGRDPDTQYF
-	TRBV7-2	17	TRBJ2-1	CASSFDRGRSPYNEQFF
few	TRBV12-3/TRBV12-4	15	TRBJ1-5	CASSLLLGPNQPQHF
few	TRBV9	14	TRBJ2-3	CASSVDQGAATQYF
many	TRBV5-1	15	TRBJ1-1	CASSLVVGGNTEAFF
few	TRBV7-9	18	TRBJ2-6	CASSLPGTGDTGANVLTF
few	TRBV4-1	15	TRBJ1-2	CASSQVGGLDYGYTF
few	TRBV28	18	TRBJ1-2	CASSLSLAGTGNNYGYTF
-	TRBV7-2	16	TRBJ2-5	CASSLGVAGARETQYF
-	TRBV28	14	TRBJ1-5	CASSPRFRGQPQHF
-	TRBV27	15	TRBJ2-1	CASRGGWGGYNEQFF
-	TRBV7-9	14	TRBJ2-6	CASSKSSGANVLTF
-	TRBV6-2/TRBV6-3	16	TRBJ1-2	CASSSSPLPGDYGYTF
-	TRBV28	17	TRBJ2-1	CASTTTSGGWFKNEQFF
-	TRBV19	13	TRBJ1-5	CASTGHLNQPQHF
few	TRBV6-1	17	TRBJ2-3	CASSTPAERGLTDTQYF